This TCR beta chain was observed in a study of cytomegalovirus exposure and HLA in healthy donors. Details on this clone: No antigen is known for it.

V was clipped by 7 bases and J by 0 bases, with 13 bases between them. This CDR3 has 14 amino acids. The V gene's germline CDR1 is MDHEN and CDR2 SYDVKM. In the PCR, 60 Vbeta and 13 Jbeta primers were used. Using immunoSEQ multiplex PCR, the repertoire was profiled, and TCRdb retains in-frame clones only, with some absent. The sample includes roughly 180,000 clones, 75% to 85% of them seen just once. Whole-study findings and limits: A later analysis linked a missense variant in DCLRE1C to the trimming of TCR beta V and J genes. In an earlier analysis, in roughly 600 donors, most V segments appeared productive either ~90% or ~30% of the time.

The chain carries TRBV28 and TRBJ2-7; no firm D call. Sample: PBMCs. The sequence was obtained from a woman aged 55 to 70 in good health and CMV-seropositive. DNA for the CDR3: TGTGCCAGCAATACGGTGGCTAGCTCCTACGAGCAGTACTTC. Amino acid sequence: CASNTVASSYEQYF.